Following are 28 T cell receptor beta chains from one sample sequenced in a study of T cells after posttransplantation cyclophosphamide. Using immunoSEQ multiplex PCR, the repertoire was profiled, and TCRdb retains in-frame clones only, with some absent. The sample contains roughly 70,000 clones, around 95% of which appear only once. The sequencing input was PBMCs. These receptors all stem from a woman in her twenties or thirties in good health and a related stem cell transplant donor.

The rearrangement uses TRBV15 and TRBJ1-4; 8 bases align to TRBD1. The length of the CDR3 is 15 residues. Germline V gene data show CDR1 as LNHNV and CDR2 as YYDKDF (reference sequence). V was clipped by 5 bases and J by 14 bases; unmatched bases: 16. CDR3 region: CATSGKDRASKELFF. DNA of the CDR3: TGTGCCACCAGCGGTAAGGACAGGGCGTCAAAAGAGCTGTTTTTT. The entire variable domain, with the rest obtained from reference TRBV15 and TRBJ1-4, is as follows: DAMVIQNPRYQVTQFGKPVTLSCSQTLNHNVMYWYQQKSSQAPKLLFHYYDKDFNNEADTPDNFQSRRPNTSFCFLDIRSPGLGDTAMYLCATSGKDRASKELFFGSGTQLSVL.

The CDR3 region is CGTSGPTRLGYTF. Written as DNA, the CDR3 is TGTGGCACCTCGGGGCCGACCCGCTTGGGCTACACCTTC. The V gene is TRBV6-6, the J gene TRBJ1-2; tentatively, D is TRBD1 (5 bases). This CDR3 comprises 13 residues. Germline V CDR1 and CDR2: MNHNY, SVGAGI (reference sequence).

V and J are TRBV6-6 and TRBJ1-2; maybe TRBD1 (6 bases). The CDR3 is 14 residues long. Trimming removed 5 bases from V and 2 bases from J, with 12 bases in between. Germline V gives CDR1 MNHNY, CDR2 SVGAGI (reference sequence). In DNA form, the CDR3 reads TGTGCCAGCAGTCCCGAAACAGGGAACTATGGCTACACCTTC. Translation gives CASSPETGNYGYTF.

This chain uses TRBV4-3 with TRBJ1-2, with TRBD1 matching over 11 bases. Germline CDR1 and CDR2: LGHNA and YSLEER. The junction had 4 bases not matched to a gene; V was cut back by 4 bases and J by 3 bases. The CDR3 has 15 amino acids. The CDR3 DNA reads as TGCGCCAGCAGCCCTCGGACAGGGGGCGACTATGGCTACACCTTC. This encodes CASSPRTGGDYGYTF.

This clone is a singleton in its sample. The rearrangement links TRBV5-5 to TRBJ1-1; TRBD1 aligns across 7 bases. The CDR3 spans 13 residues. Germline CDR1 SGHKS, CDR2 YYEKEE (reference sequence). With V trimmed by 4 bases and J by 10 bases, 10 bases remained unmatched. CDR3 sequence: CASSPNLRGRAFF. CDR3 DNA sequence: TGTGCCAGCAGCCCTAATCTGAGGGGGCGAGCTTTCTTT.

The chain joins TRBV27 to TRBJ2-7; 8 bases are a match to TRBD1. The germline CDR1 and CDR2 sequences are MNHEY and SMNVEV (reference sequence). The CDR3 is 13 residues long. The CDR3 nucleotides are TGTGCTGGGACAGGAGACCCAGCCTACGAGCAGTACTTC. Translation: CAGTGDPAYEQYF.

This chain uses TRBV29-1 with TRBJ2-5; D possibly uses TRBD1 or TRBD2 (5 bases each). V dropped 3 bases and J dropped 4 bases, with 9 bases sitting between them. Germline CDR1 SQVTM, CDR2 ANQGSEA. The CDR3 sequence is 12 residues long. Here the CDR3 reads CSVEWGLETQYF. In DNA, the CDR3 is TGCAGCGTTGAGTGGGGGTTAGAGACCCAGTACTTC.

This chain connects TRBV18 to TRBJ2-2; D is possibly TRBD1 (6 bases). Germline V lookup: CDR1 KGHSH, CDR2 LQKENI. The length of the CDR3 is 16 residues. Trimming took off 0 bases at V and 2 bases at J, with 10 bases between the two ends. This chain's CDR3 is CASSPPSGVNTGELFF. The DNA for the CDR3 is TGTGCCAGCTCACCACCCTCAGGGGTCAACACCGGGGAGCTGTTTTTT. Full variable domain (missing parts from reference TRBV18 and TRBJ2-2): NAGVMQNPRHLVRRRGQEARLRCSPMKGHSHVYWYRQLPEEGLKFMVYLQKENIIDESGMPKERFSAEFPKEGPSILRIQQVVRGDSAAYFCASSPPSGVNTGELFFGEGSRLTVL.

This chain uses TRBV19 with TRBJ1-5; D gene unclear. CDR1 is LNHDA and CDR2 is SQIVND in the germline V gene (reference sequence). Trimming took off 2 bases at V and 8 bases at J, with 19 bases between the two ends. The CDR3 sequence is 16 residues long. The CDR3 region is CASSISSVNIRKPQHF. The CDR3 nucleotides are TGTGCCAGTAGTATAAGCTCGGTGAACATTCGTAAGCCCCAGCATTTT.

V usage is TRBV6-5 and J usage is TRBJ1-2; D may be TRBD1 (5 bases). The V end lost 7 bases, the J end lost 3 bases, and 12 bases lay between the germline ends. This CDR3 is 13 amino acids long. Germline V gene lookup returns CDR1 MNHEY and CDR2 SVGAGI. CDR3 nucleotides: TGTGCCAGCACCCGGGGGGGACACTATGGCTACACCTTC. Its translation is CASTRGGHYGYTF.

The chain recombines TRBV23-1 with TRBJ2-7, with D possibly being TRBD2 (5 bases). TRBV23-1 is an open reading frame, and its role is uncertain. This CDR3 has 13 amino acids. V shed 1 base and J shed 3 bases, with 7 bases lying between them. The CDR3: CASSQCEGYEQYF. The DNA for the CDR3 is TGCGCCAGCAGTCAATGCGAGGGCTACGAGCAGTACTTC.

This clone was recorded once. This chain uses TRBV19 with TRBJ1-2, with TRBD1 matching over 9 bases. Germline V lookup: CDR1 LNHDA, CDR2 SQIVND (reference sequence). CDR3 length: 15 residues. Losses at the gene ends were 5 bases for V and 4 bases for J; bases not matched to a gene: 8. The CDR3 loop is CASSSPGQGSYGYTF. CDR3 DNA: TGTGCCAGTAGTTCCCCGGGACAGGGAAGCTATGGCTACACCTTC.

V and J are TRBV27 and TRBJ2-7; 10 bases fit TRBD1. The CDR3 has 14 amino acids. Trimming removed 6 bases from V and 4 bases from J; junction bases left unmatched: 6. CDR1 MNHEY and CDR2 SMNVEV come from the germline V gene (reference sequence). The CDR3 here is CASSLDRGYYEQYF. In nucleotides, the CDR3 is TGTGCCAGCAGCCTGGACAGGGGGTATTACGAGCAGTACTTC.

The sample holds a few counts of this clone. The V and J genes are TRBV2 and TRBJ1-6; D might be TRBD1 (5 bases). V lost 8 bases to trimming and J lost 7 bases, with 9 bases between them. CDR1 and CDR2 from the germline V gene are SNHLY and FYNNEI. CDR3 length: 12 amino acids. The CDR3 sequence is CASGQGNSPLHF. In nucleotides, the CDR3 is TGTGCCAGCGGGCAGGGAAATTCACCCCTCCACTTT. Using reference TRBV2 and TRBJ1-6 for the parts outside the CDR3, the full variable domain is EPEVTQTPSHQVTQMGQEVILRCVPISNHLYFYWYRQILGQKVEFLVSFYNNEISEKSEIFDDQFSVERPDGSNFTLKIRSTKLEDSAMYFCASGQGNSPLHFGNGTRLTVT.

The genes are TRBV11-1 and TRBJ2-1, with 9 bases identical to TRBD2. V shed 1 base, J shed 3 bases, and the junction held 10 bases outside the gene matches. Per germline, CDR1 SGHAT and CDR2 FQDESV (reference sequence). CDR3 size: 18 residues. CDR3 sequence (DNA): TGTGCCAGCAGCTTAGGGCGGGGGGGCCTCCCTTACTACAATGAGCAGTTCTTC. Its protein is CASSLGRGGLPYYNEQFF. The full variable domain, its missing parts supplied by reference TRBV11-1 and TRBJ2-1, is EAEVAQSPRYKITEKSQAVAFWCDPISGHATLYWYRQILGQGPELLVQFQDESVVDDSQLPKDRFSAERLKGVDSTLKIQPAELGDSAMYLCASSLGRGGLPYYNEQFFGPGTRLTVL.

This clone has a handful of counts. The rearrangement joins TRBV7-3 to TRBJ2-6, with D maybe TRBD2 (5 bases). V shed 5 bases and J shed 0 bases, with 11 bases lying between them. Germline assignment: CDR1 SGHTA and CDR2 FQGTGA. The CDR3 loop spans 16 amino acids. The CDR3 sequence: CASSPTGFSGANVLTF. The CDR3 DNA reads as TGTGCCAGCAGCCCGACGGGGTTCTCTGGGGCCAACGTCCTGACTTTC.

The rearrangement links TRBV19 to TRBJ1-4, with TRBD1 identical over 9 bases. From germline, CDR1 is LNHDA and CDR2 SQIVND (reference sequence). The CDR3 has 13 residues. J lost 7 bases, V lost 6 bases, and 3 bases had no gene match. CDR3 residues: CASRPDRGEKLFF. CDR3 nucleotide sequence: TGTGCCAGTAGACCGGACAGGGGTGAAAAACTGTTTTTT.

The CDR3 sequence: CASSQELDEKLFF. Written as DNA, the CDR3 is TGCGCCAGCAGCCAAGAGTTAGATGAAAAACTGTTTTTT. The rearrangement joins TRBV4-3 to TRBJ1-4; D uncertain. Trimming removed 0 bases at V and 6 bases at J, with 5 bases between. This CDR3 is built from 13 residues. The germline CDR1 and CDR2 sequences are LGHNA and YSLEER.

The rearrangement joins TRBV18 to TRBJ2-1; 7 nucleotides match TRBD2. Germline CDR1 and CDR2: KGHSH and LQKENI. The CDR3 has 15 residues. Trimming removed 4 bases from V and 0 bases from J; junction bases left unmatched: 3. CDR3 region: CASSLTSDSYNEQFF. CDR3 DNA sequence: TGTGCCAGCTCACTTACTAGCGACTCCTACAATGAGCAGTTCTTC. Combining the CDR3 with reference TRBV18 and TRBJ2-1 gives the whole variable domain NAGVMQNPRHLVRRRGQEARLRCSPMKGHSHVYWYRQLPEEGLKFMVYLQKENIIDESGMPKERFSAEFPKEGPSILRIQQVVRGDSAAYFCASSLTSDSYNEQFFGPGTRLTVL.

CDR3 nucleotide sequence: TGTGCCTGGAGCCATGCGGGGGGGGGAGAGACCCAGTACTTC. Protein product: CAWSHAGGGETQYF. The chain recombines TRBV30 with TRBJ2-5, with TRBD2 identical over 9 bases. Germline V gene data show CDR1 as GTSNPN and CDR2 as SVGIG (reference sequence). The CDR3 is 14 residues long. V shed 3 bases, J shed 4 bases, and the junction held 6 bases outside the gene matches.

In DNA form, the CDR3 reads TGTGCCAGCACAATAGAGGGGGAGACCCAGTACTTC. Translating gives CASTIEGETQYF. V gene TRBV27 combines with J gene TRBJ2-5; D assignment may be TRBD1 or TRBD2 (5 bases each). Per the germline V gene, CDR1 is MNHEY and CDR2 is SMNVEV (reference sequence). The CDR3 is 12 amino acids. V shed 7 bases and J shed 5 bases, with 11 bases lying between them.

The rearrangement uses TRBV5-8 and TRBJ2-2; maybe TRBD1 (6 bases). Trimming stripped 4 bases from V and 4 bases from J, with 14 bases between. CDR1 and CDR2 from the germline V gene are SGHTS and YDEGEE. The CDR3 sequence is 15 residues long. The CDR3 DNA follows: TGTGCCAGCAGCGCCCAAAGGGGGTTCACCGGGGAGCTGTTTTTT. Translating it yields CASSAQRGFTGELFF. The full variable domain, in which reference TRBV5-8 and TRBJ2-2 provide the parts outside the CDR3, is EAGVTQSPTHLIKTRGQQATLRCSPISGHTSVYWYQQALGLGLQFLLWYDEGEERNRGNFPPRFSGRQFPNYSSELNVNALELEDSALYLCASSAQRGFTGELFFGEGSRLTVL.

This sequence joins TRBV7-9 and TRBJ2-5; D is ambiguous. With the DNA end fitting TRBJ2-7 better, the J assignment may be wrong. The CDR3 has 15 residues. Germline CDR1 reads SEHNR; CDR2 reads FQNEAQ (reference sequence). The CDR3 loop is CASSPSSGRTYEQYF. For the CDR3, the DNA is TGTGCCAGCAGCCCGTCCTCGGGCCGGACCTACGAGCAGTACTTC.

This chain connects TRBV4-1 to TRBJ2-7; the D call may be TRBD1 or TRBD2 (6 bases each). The CDR3 spans 17 residues. Trimming shortened V by 1 base and J by 0 bases, and 16 bases separated the two germline ends. Germline assignment: CDR1 MGHRA and CDR2 YSYEKL. The CDR3 is CASSQAWGADSSYEQYF. The CDR3 region has the DNA TGCGCCAGCAGCCAAGCTTGGGGGGCGGACAGCTCCTACGAGCAGTACTTC.

This clone has a single count. J is TRBJ1-6 and V is TRBV4-3; TRBD1 is a possible D gene (6 bases). Germline assignment: CDR1 LGHNA and CDR2 YSLEER. The germline V and J ends were trimmed by 0 bases and 11 bases, with 11 bases remaining between them. The CDR3 is 14 amino acids. The CDR3 protein is CASSQETRGTPLHF. The CDR3 coding sequence is TGCGCCAGCAGCCAAGAAACCAGGGGCACACCCCTCCACTTT.

V is TRBV28 and J is TRBJ1-1; no clear D. Germline V gene sequence: CDR1 MDHEN, CDR2 SYDVKM. The CDR3 loop spans 12 amino acids. The V gene lost 2 bases and the J gene lost 11 bases, with 12 bases spanning the gap. The CDR3 protein is CASSLLKTSAFF. The CDR3 bases are TGTGCCAGCAGTTTACTAAAAACGAGCGCTTTCTTT.

This sequence joins TRBV11-2 and TRBJ1-1; 7 bases align to TRBD1. Germline loops: CDR1 SGHAT, CDR2 FQNNGV. The ends lost 2 bases at V and 3 bases at J; junction bases unmatched: 6. This CDR3 region has 15 residues. The CDR3 sequence: CASSLIDRVDTEAFF. The CDR3, as DNA: TGTGCCAGCAGCTTAATCGACAGGGTGGACACTGAAGCTTTCTTT.

This rearrangement joins TRBV2 to TRBJ2-7; no definite D call. CDR1 SNHLY and CDR2 FYNNEI come from the germline V gene. The CDR3 has 12 amino acids. The V and J ends lost 2 bases and 3 bases respectively, with 5 bases between them. This CDR3 reads CASSESGYEQYF. CDR3 coding DNA: TGTGCCAGCAGTGAAAGTGGCTACGAGCAGTACTTC.